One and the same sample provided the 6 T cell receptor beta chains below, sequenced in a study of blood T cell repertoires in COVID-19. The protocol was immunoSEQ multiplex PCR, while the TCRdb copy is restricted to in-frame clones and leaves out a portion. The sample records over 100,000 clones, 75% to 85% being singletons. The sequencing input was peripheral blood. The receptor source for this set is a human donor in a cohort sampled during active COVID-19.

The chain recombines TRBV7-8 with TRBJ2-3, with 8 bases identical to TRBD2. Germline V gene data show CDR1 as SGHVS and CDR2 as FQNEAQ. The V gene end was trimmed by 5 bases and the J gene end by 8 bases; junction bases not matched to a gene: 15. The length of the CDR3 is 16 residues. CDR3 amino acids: CASSRALAGGYSTQYF. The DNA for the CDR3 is TGTGCCAGCAGCCGAGCCTTGGCGGGGGGTTACAGTACGCAGTATTTT.

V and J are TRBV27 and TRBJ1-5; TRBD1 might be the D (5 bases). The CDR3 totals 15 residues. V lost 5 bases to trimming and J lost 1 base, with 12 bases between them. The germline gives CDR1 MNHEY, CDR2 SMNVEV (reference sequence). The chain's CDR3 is CASSLKGISNQPQHF. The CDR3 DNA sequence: TGTGCCAGCAGTCTAAAGGGGATAAGCAATCAGCCCCAGCATTTT.

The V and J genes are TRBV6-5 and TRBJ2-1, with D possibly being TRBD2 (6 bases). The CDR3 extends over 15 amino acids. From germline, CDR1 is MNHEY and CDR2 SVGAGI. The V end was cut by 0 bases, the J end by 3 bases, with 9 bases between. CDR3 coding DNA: TGTGCCAGCAGTTACTCCCGGGAGAACTACAATGAGCAGTTCTTC. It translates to CASSYSRENYNEQFF.

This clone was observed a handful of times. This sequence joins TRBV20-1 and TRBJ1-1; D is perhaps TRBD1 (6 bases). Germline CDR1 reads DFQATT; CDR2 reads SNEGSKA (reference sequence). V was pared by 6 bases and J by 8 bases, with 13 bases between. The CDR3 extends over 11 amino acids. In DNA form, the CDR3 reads TGCAGTGCCCGAGGGGGTCCGGAAGCTTTCTTT. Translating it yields CSARGGPEAFF.

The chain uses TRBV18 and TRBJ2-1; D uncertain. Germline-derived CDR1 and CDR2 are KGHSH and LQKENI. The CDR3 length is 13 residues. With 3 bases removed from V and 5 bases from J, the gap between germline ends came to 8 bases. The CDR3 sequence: CASSPLPDNEQFF. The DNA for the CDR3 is TGTGCCAGCTCACCGTTGCCAGACAATGAGCAGTTCTTC.

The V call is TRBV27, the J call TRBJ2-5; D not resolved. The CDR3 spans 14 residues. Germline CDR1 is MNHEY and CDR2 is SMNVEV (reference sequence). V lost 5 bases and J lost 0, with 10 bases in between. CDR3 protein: CASSKLANQETQYF. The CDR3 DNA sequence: TGTGCCAGCAGTAAATTGGCAAACCAAGAGACCCAGTACTTC.